These 23 T cell receptor beta chains came from one sample sequenced in a study of spatial heterogeneity in lung cancer (dated by TCRdb to the late 2010s). Preparation of the library involved 5' RACE. The sequencer was a NextSeq 500. The public reads were run again by TCRdb, first through fastp at Q25 and then through MiXCR, and only productive beta chains were kept. Each entry is one CDR3 protein sequence, shown with its most common DNA and genes. In this sample the table shows about 13,000 distinct CDR3 sequences, 3.9% of which occur a single time. The ten largest clones represent more than 40% of the sample. The sample's time point, from its label and the paper: sample taken at primary tumor resection. Without any cell sorting, TCR sequencing was performed on whole RNA extracted either from tumor and nontumor lung tissue or from cryopreserved PBMC samples. The sequenced sample was PBMCs, obtained at surgery. These receptor sequences come from a male donor with early-stage non-small cell lung cancer.

Details on this clonotype: Since it is a stray read in a library aimed at alpha chains, this beta chain has a size that is not meaningful. The chain has TRBV5-5 and TRBJ2-3; D remains unclear. This CDR3 is built from 15 residues. V gave up 4 bases and J gave up 1 base, with 13 bases separating them. CDR1 is SGHKS and CDR2 is YYEKEE in the germline V gene (reference sequence). This CDR3 reads CASSPFFPRTDTQYF. The DNA of the CDR3 is TGTGCCAGCAGCCCATTTTTCCCCCGCACAGATACGCAGTATTTT.

The table lists this clonotype with many counts. The library was built for alpha chains, so this beta chain is an off-target read and its size means little. The chain's CDR3 is CASRRGYGGYNEQFF. CDR3 nucleotides: TGTGCCAGCCGCCGGGGCTACGGTGGATACAATGAGCAGTTCTTC. The chain combines TRBV7-9 with TRBJ2-1, with D perhaps assigned TRBD1 or TRBD2 (5 bases each). V was cut by 8 bases and J by 4 bases, with 18 bases left in between. This CDR3 comprises 15 residues. Germline V gives CDR1 SEHNR, CDR2 FQNEAQ (reference sequence).

Note on this clonotype: Found in a library prepared for alpha chains, this beta chain is an off-target read, and its abundance has little meaning. This rearrangement joins TRBV12-3 or TRBV12-4 to TRBJ2-1; the D gene is possibly TRBD2 (6 bases). This CDR3 comprises 15 residues. V shed 6 bases and J shed 4 bases, with 16 bases lying between them. The CDR3 sequence: CASRALAGFYNEQFF. The CDR3 bases are TGTGCCAGCAGGGCCCTCGCGGGATTTTACAATGAGCAGTTCTTC.

This clonotype appeared many times. This beta chain is an off-target read within a library intended for alpha chains, so its frequency means little. The genes are TRBV6-2 or TRBV6-3 and TRBJ1-5; D not resolved. The CDR3 length is 14 residues. The V gene's germline CDR1 is MNHEY and CDR2 SVGEGT. Trimming took off 6 bases at V and 4 bases at J, with 13 bases between the two ends. CDR3 coding DNA: TGTGCCAGCAGCCCGGTCGGCATTAATCAGCCCCAGCATTTT. Its protein product is CASSPVGINQPQHF.

This clonotype occurred many times. This beta chain lies outside the target of a library built for alpha chains; its clone size means little. V usage is TRBV5-1 and J usage is TRBJ2-2; 8 bases fit TRBD1. CDR1 SGHRS and CDR2 YFSETQ come from the germline V gene. J was trimmed by 4 bases and V by 4 bases; bases with no gene match: 6. The CDR3 sequence is 15 residues long. The CDR3 sequence is CASSPDRAGTGELFF. The CDR3 DNA reads TGCGCCAGCAGCCCGGACAGGGCGGGCACCGGGGAGCTGTTTTTT.

This clonotype appeared many times. Because the library targeted alpha chains, this beta chain is an off-target read whose size means little. The rearrangement joins TRBV7-9 to TRBJ2-5, with D unclear. The CDR3 is made up of 10 amino acids. V was trimmed by 1 base and J by 6 bases, leaving 0 bases between them. Germline V gene data show CDR1 as SEHNR and CDR2 as FQNEAQ (reference sequence). The DNA of the CDR3 is TGTGCCAGCAGCTTAGAGACCCAGTACTTC. It yields the protein CASSLETQYF.

At least ten counts were recorded for this clonotype. This beta chain is an off-target read within a library intended for alpha chains, so its frequency means little. This chain uses TRBV29-1 with TRBJ1-1, with D perhaps TRBD1 (5 bases). Germline loops: CDR1 SQVTM, CDR2 ANQGSEA. V lost 4 bases to trimming and J lost 0 bases, with 6 bases between them. The CDR3 has 12 amino acids. DNA for the CDR3: TGCAGCGTTGGACAGTTGAACACTGAAGCTTTCTTT. Protein: CSVGQLNTEAFF.

This clonotype showed up many times. This beta chain is an unintended read in a library built for alpha chains; its size means little. The rearrangement uses TRBV18 and TRBJ1-5, with D unclear. V dropped 3 bases and J dropped 9 bases, with 12 bases sitting between them. Per the germline V gene, CDR1 is KGHSH and CDR2 is LQKENI. This CDR3 comprises 13 residues. CDR3 protein: CASSPGRERPQHF. The DNA for the CDR3 is TGTGCCAGCTCACCCGGGCGGGAGAGGCCCCAGCATTTT.

This clonotype was recorded many times. This beta chain lies outside the target of a library built for alpha chains; its clone size means little. This chain links TRBV6-2 or TRBV6-3 with TRBJ1-2; no definite D call. Germline CDR1 is MNHEY and CDR2 is SVGEGT. Trimming removed 5 bases at V and 0 bases at J, with 13 bases between. This CDR3 is 15 amino acids long. CDR3 residues: CASSDYGRTNYGYTF. CDR3 in DNA: TGTGCCAGCAGTGACTACGGACGGACTAACTATGGCTACACCTTC.

A remark on this clonotype: Being off target in a library aimed at alpha chains, this beta chain has a size of little meaning. V is TRBV20-1 and J is TRBJ2-7; D may correspond to TRBD1 or TRBD2 (6 bases each). The CDR3 sequence is 11 residues long. The V end lost 5 bases, the J end lost 4 bases, and 9 bases lay between the germline ends. CDR1 and CDR2 from the germline V gene are DFQATT and SNEGSKA (reference sequence). For the CDR3, the DNA is TGCAGTGCTGGGGGGCCATACGAGCAGTACTTC. Translating it yields CSAGGPYEQYF.

This clonotype was detected ten times or more. With the library built for alpha chains, this beta chain is off target and its frequency is not meaningful. The chain has TRBV10-3 and TRBJ2-5, with TRBD2 identical over 8 bases. V was clipped by 0 bases and J by 5 bases; unmatched bases: 2. Germline V gives CDR1 ENHRY, CDR2 SYGVKD. The CDR3 spans 14 residues. The CDR3 loop reads CAISESTSAETQYF. CDR3 nucleotide sequence: TGTGCCATCAGTGAGTCGACTAGCGCGGAGACCCAGTACTTC.

This clonotype was seen ten or more times. A library prepared for alpha chains yielded this beta chain as an off-target read; its size is of little meaning. The chain links TRBV28 to TRBJ2-7; 7 nucleotides line up with TRBD2. With V trimmed by 7 bases and J by 5 bases, 8 bases remained unmatched. This CDR3 has 13 amino acids. Germline-derived CDR1 and CDR2 are MDHEN and SYDVKM. DNA for the CDR3: TGTGCCAGCACCCTGGGAGGGTTGGACGAGCAGTACTTC. Its protein product is CASTLGGLDEQYF.

This clonotype was found many times. This beta chain lies outside the target of a library built for alpha chains; its clone size means little. The V gene is TRBV20-1, the J gene TRBJ2-1; TRBD1 might be the D (6 bases). In germline, CDR1 is DFQATT, CDR2 SNEGSKA (reference sequence). Trimming stripped 6 bases from V and 4 bases from J, with 16 bases between. This CDR3 has 14 amino acids. CDR3 nucleotide sequence: TGCAGTGCCCAGGGGCCCCCCTTTTACAATGAGCAGTTCTTC. It translates to CSAQGPPFYNEQFF.

Points on this clonotype: The library was designed around alpha chains, so this beta chain is a stray read whose abundance carries little weight. The rearrangement links TRBV7-9 to TRBJ1-3, with D maybe TRBD1 (5 bases). CDR3 length: 18 residues. Germline CDR1 and CDR2: SEHNR and FQNEAQ (reference sequence). Trimming shortened V by 1 base and J by 4 bases, and 20 bases separated the two germline ends. DNA of the CDR3: TGTGCCAGCAGCTTAGGTCTAAACCCCAGGGAGAGAGGAAACACCATATATTTT. Its translation is CASSLGLNPRERGNTIYF.

This clonotype showed up many times. The size of this beta chain means little, since it is a stray read in a library made for alpha chains. V is TRBV10-3 and J is TRBJ2-7; 11 bases are shared with TRBD2. The CDR3 totals 14 residues. Germline V gene lookup returns CDR1 ENHRY and CDR2 SYGVKD. The J segment lost 6 bases and the V segment lost 6 bases, leaving 7 bases of the junction unmatched. This chain's CDR3 is CAIRLAGDRPEQYF. CDR3 in DNA: TGTGCCATCAGACTAGCGGGAGATCGGCCCGAGCAGTACTTC.

This clonotype was recorded many times. With the library built for alpha chains, this beta chain is off target and its frequency is not meaningful. This chain joins TRBV4-2 and TRBJ2-7, with D perhaps TRBD2 (6 bases). V gave up 2 bases and J gave up 0 bases, with 11 bases separating them. Germline assignment: CDR1 LGHNA and CDR2 YNFKEQ. This CDR3 comprises 15 residues. CDR3 sequence reads: CASSQRDSSSYEQYF. The DNA for the CDR3 is TGTGCCAGCAGCCAACGGGACTCGAGCTCCTACGAGCAGTACTTC.

Ten or more counts support this clonotype. This beta chain is an unintended read in a library built for alpha chains; its size means little. This chain uses TRBV20-1 with TRBJ1-5; perhaps TRBD1 as D (6 bases). The length of the CDR3 is 13 residues. CDR1 and CDR2 from the germline V gene are DFQATT and SNEGSKA (reference sequence). Trimming pared 6 bases from V and 3 bases from J, leaving 12 bases between. DNA of the CDR3: TGCAGTGCCGGGGGGGGGCCCAATCAGCCCCAGCATTTT. It codes for CSAGGGPNQPQHF.

With regard to this clonotype: The library was prepared for alpha chains; this beta chain is a stray read, so its frequency means little. This sequence joins TRBV6-5 and TRBJ2-7; the D is unclear. The CDR3 has 13 amino acids. The germline CDR1 and CDR2 sequences are MNHEY and SVGAGI. V was pared by 6 bases and J by 3 bases, with 12 bases between. The CDR3 here is CASRLGPNYEQYF. In nucleotides, the CDR3 is TGTGCCAGCAGACTCGGACCCAACTACGAGCAGTACTTC.

This clonotype was counted a few times. The size of this beta chain means little, since it is a stray read in a library made for alpha chains. The J gene is TRBJ2-3, the V gene TRBV6-6, with D possibly TRBD1 on 6 matching bases. The germline CDR1 and CDR2 sequences are MNHNY and SVGAGI (reference sequence). The ends were cut back, 0 bases at V and 3 bases at J, with 10 bases in the middle. The CDR3 is made up of 15 amino acids. Written as DNA, the CDR3 is TGTGCCAGCAGTTACTCGGGGCAGGGGACAGATACGCAGTATTTT. Amino acid sequence: CASSYSGQGTDTQYF.

This clonotype was seen at least ten times. This beta chain is a stray read from a library made for alpha chains; its abundance is not meaningful. This CDR3 is CASSLVMVSYEQYF. The CDR3 DNA reads as TGTGCCAGCAGCTTAGTTATGGTCTCCTACGAGCAGTACTTC. The V gene is TRBV7-8, the J gene TRBJ2-7; no definite D call. Germline V gene lookup returns CDR1 SGHVS and CDR2 FQNEAQ. The CDR3 has 14 amino acids. V was trimmed by 1 base and J by 0 bases, leaving 7 bases between them.

This clonotype was seen at least ten times. The library was designed around alpha chains, so this beta chain is a stray read whose abundance carries little weight. The V and J genes are TRBV4-3 and TRBJ2-7; TRBD2 is a possible D gene (6 bases). Germline CDR1 LGHNA, CDR2 YSLEER. Trimming cost V 0 bases and J 5 bases, with 14 bases left between them. The CDR3 covers 15 residues. The CDR3 spells CASSQDGGYSDEQYF. DNA for the CDR3: TGCGCCAGCAGCCAAGATGGGGGGTACTCAGACGAGCAGTACTTC.

In this sample, this clonotype turned up many times. This beta chain turned up in a library designed for alpha chains; as an off-target read, its abundance says little. The rearrangement uses TRBV13 and TRBJ2-2; D unclear. Trimming left V 5 bases short and J 6 bases short, with 13 bases between. CDR1 is PRHDT and CDR2 is FYEKMQ in the germline V gene (reference sequence). This CDR3 contains 14 residues. CDR3 region: CASSRAARAGELFF. The DNA of the CDR3 is TGTGCCAGCAGCCGCGCTGCAAGAGCCGGGGAGCTGTTTTTT.

This clonotype was seen a few times. This beta chain is an unintended read in a library built for alpha chains; its size means little. J is TRBJ2-7 and V is TRBV18; D unclear. The CDR3 consists of 14 residues. V was clipped by 2 bases and J by 2 bases, with 10 bases between them. Germline lookup yields CDR1 KGHSH and CDR2 LQKENI. CDR3: CASSPGMGPYEQYF. In DNA form, the CDR3 reads TGTGCCAGCTCACCAGGGATGGGTCCCTACGAGCAGTACTTC.